This TCR beta chain came from a study of blood T cell repertoires in COVID-19. As originally analysed: Researchers report that nucleated cell counts were estimated from reference gene primer amplification. The table came from immunoSEQ multiplex PCR; TCRdb's copy has only in-frame clones and leaves some out. The D gene and trimming were derived from the DNA, and the V and J assignments and clone size from that table. The sample gives roughly 350,000 clones, roughly 90% of which show up once; approximately 17% is in the top ten. CDR3 length: 16 residues. The V and J ends lost 1 base and 3 bases, in that order; junction bases with no gene match: 6. Germline CDR1 is SGHTS and CDR2 is YDEGEE. Participants were placed into cohorts based on the clinical history they reported.

The source of this sequence is a woman aged 30 to 39 who had recovered from COVID-19. Sequencing was done on a sample of PBMCs or T cells enriched from blood (not recorded which). The chain carries TRBV5-8 and TRBJ1-4, with 7 positions matching TRBD1. The CDR3 nucleotides read TGTGCCAGCAGCTTGAATACAGGGGCGGCTAATGAAAAACTGTTTTTT. Amino acids: CASSLNTGAANEKLFF.